This TCR beta chain was recorded in a study of response to subunit inactivated influenza vaccine. One entry per CDR3 protein results from TCRdb running MiXCR on the RT-PCR reads. The profile covers just under 550,000 distinct CDR3 sequences, with around a quarter appearing a single time and 2.5% to 3% taken by the ten largest. The table lists this clonotype with many counts. Its antigen is still unknown. Study outcomes and limitations: The authors proposed limited new T cell recruitment per seasonal influenza vaccination.

The CDR3 length is 15 residues. Between the trimmed V and J ends, which lost 2 bases and 2 bases, there was a span of 11 bases. Germline assignment: CDR1 SGHTA and CDR2 FQGNSA. The sample was also linked to a second study, of T cells expressing NK-cell markers. That report notes: Production of TCR beta cDNA relied on 5'RACE template switching with UMIs. The authors derived TCR beta repertoires from sorted CD3+CD56+NKG2C+, CD3+CD56+NKG2C- and CD3+CD56-NKG2C+ T cells. Researchers report these clonotypes also headed the CD3+CD56-NKG2C+ fraction in several donors.

The TCR originated in a man in his fifties or sixties who received an inactivated influenza vaccine. The V gene is TRBV7-2, the J gene TRBJ2-3; D unclear. The sample was CD4+ T cells sorted from PBMCs, taken 12 days after vaccination. CDR3 sequence reads: CASSLPLGHTDTQYF. In DNA form, the CDR3 reads TGTGCCAGCAGCTTACCCCTCGGGCACACAGATACGCAGTATTTT.